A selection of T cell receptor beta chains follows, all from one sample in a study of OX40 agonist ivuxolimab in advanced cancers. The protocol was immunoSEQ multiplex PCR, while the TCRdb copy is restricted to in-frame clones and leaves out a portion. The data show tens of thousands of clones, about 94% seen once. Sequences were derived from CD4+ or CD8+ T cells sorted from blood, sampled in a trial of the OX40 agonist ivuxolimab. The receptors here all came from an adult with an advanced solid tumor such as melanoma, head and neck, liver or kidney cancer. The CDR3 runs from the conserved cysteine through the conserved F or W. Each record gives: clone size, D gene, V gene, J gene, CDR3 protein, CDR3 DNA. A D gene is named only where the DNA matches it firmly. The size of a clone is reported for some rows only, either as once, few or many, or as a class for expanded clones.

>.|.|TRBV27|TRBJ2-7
CASSPSVAGGNYEQYF
TGTGCCAGCAGTCCCTCGGTGGCAGGTGGTAACTACGAGCAGTACTTC
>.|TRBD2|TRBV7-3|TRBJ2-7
CASSPGLAGLYEQYF
TGTGCCAGCAGCCCGGGACTAGCGGGGCTTTACGAGCAGTACTTC
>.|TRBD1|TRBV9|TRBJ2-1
CASSVTGQVNNEQFF
TGTGCCAGCAGCGTGACGGGACAGGTGAACAATGAGCAGTTCTTC
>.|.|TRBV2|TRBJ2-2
CASSEEEAELPSGELFF
TGTGCCAGCAGTGAAGAGGAGGCCGAACTACCGTCTGGGGAGCTGTTTTTT
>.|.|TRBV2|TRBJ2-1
CASSDLDGQYNEQFF
TGTGCCAGCAGTGACCTAGATGGACAATACAATGAGCAGTTCTTC
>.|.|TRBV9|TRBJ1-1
CASSVAGHTEAFF
TGTGCCAGCAGCGTAGCGGGCCACACTGAAGCTTTCTTT
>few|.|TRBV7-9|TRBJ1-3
CASSSWTPGNTIYF
TGTGCCAGCAGCTCTTGGACCCCTGGAAACACCATATATTTT
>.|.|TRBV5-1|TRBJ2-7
CASSSWDTYEQYF
TGCGCCAGCAGCTCCTGGGATACCTACGAGCAGTACTTC
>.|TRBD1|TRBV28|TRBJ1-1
CASSLYATGGTEAFF
TGTGCCAGCAGTTTATACGCGACAGGGGGCACTGAAGCTTTCTTT
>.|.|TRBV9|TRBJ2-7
CASSGLATDYEQYF
TGTGCCAGCAGCGGTCTAGCAACTGACTACGAGCAGTACTTC
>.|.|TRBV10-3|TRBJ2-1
CAISGGSTNEQFF
TGTGCCATCAGTGGCGGTAGTACCAATGAGCAGTTCTTC
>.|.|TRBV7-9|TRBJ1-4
CASSLEAMTGPNEKLFF
TGTGCCAGCAGCTTAGAGGCGATGACGGGTCCTAATGAAAAACTGTTTTTT
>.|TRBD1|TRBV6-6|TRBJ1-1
CASSIRQGGDTEAFF
TGTGCCAGCAGTATACGACAGGGTGGGGACACTGAAGCTTTCTTT
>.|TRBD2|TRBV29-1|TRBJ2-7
CSVSSGEGYEQYF
TGCAGCGTCTCTAGCGGGGAGGGCTACGAGCAGTACTTC
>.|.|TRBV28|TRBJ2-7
CASSLYSGAYEQYF
TGTGCCAGCAGTCTGTATTCAGGGGCCTACGAGCAGTACTTC
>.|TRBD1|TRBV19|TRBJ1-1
CASRRSTGGSTEAFF
TGTGCCAGTAGACGTTCGACAGGGGGAAGCACTGAAGCTTTCTTT
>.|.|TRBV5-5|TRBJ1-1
CASSLGQFLNTEAFF
TGTGCCAGCAGCCTAGGACAGTTCTTGAACACTGAAGCTTTCTTT
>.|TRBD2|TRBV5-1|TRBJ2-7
CASTGGYGEQYF
TGCGCCAGCACGGGGGGGTATGGCGAGCAGTACTTC
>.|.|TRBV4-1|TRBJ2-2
CASSHPRRGKDTGELFF
TGCGCCAGCAGCCATCCGCGCAGGGGTAAGGACACCGGGGAGCTGTTTTTT
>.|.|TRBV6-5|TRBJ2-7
CASSYQAPTTGDEQYF
TGTGCCAGCAGTTATCAAGCCCCCACAACTGGCGACGAGCAGTACTTC